The 27 T cell receptor beta chains below all came from one sample that was sequenced in a study of tumor-infiltrating lymphocytes in primary liver carcinoma. Unsorted whole blood yielded blood RNA, and germline DNA was extracted as well. cDNA specific to TCR beta was made from 450 to 500 ng of total RNA, with a constant-region primer employed for priming. Sequencing libraries for TCR beta derived from three nested multiplex PCR rounds that used slightly modified ARM-PCR. PCR rounds one and two used TRBV1-TRBV30 forward primers with a C-beta reverse primer for 10 cycles each. From the multiplex PCR reads, TCRdb called clonotypes with MiXCR, one entry per CDR3 protein. The table includes some 180,000 distinct CDR3 sequences, 50% to 75% detected once. The material sequenced was peripheral blood. The source is a middle-aged man with primary liver carcinoma and hepatitis B virus infection.

This sequence joins TRBV18 and TRBJ2-7, with unresolved D. The V gene's germline CDR1 is KGHSH and CDR2 LQKENI. V shed 5 bases and J shed 0 bases, with 5 bases lying between them. The CDR3 length is 12 residues. CDR3 loop: CASSTDSYEQYF. In DNA, the CDR3 is TGTGCCAGCTCAACCGACTCCTACGAGCAGTACTTC.

This clonotype was seen a few times. The J gene is TRBJ2-3, the V gene TRBV6-2 or TRBV6-3, with D maybe TRBD1 (5 bases). Trimming left V 0 bases short and J 6 bases short, with 13 bases between. The germline V gene encodes CDR1 MNHEY and CDR2 SVGEGT. The CDR3 totals 15 residues. CDR3 sequence: CASSYSSDDSDTQYF. The CDR3 coding sequence is TGTGCCAGCAGTTACTCCTCCGACGACAGCGATACGCAGTATTTT.

The V and J genes are TRBV29-1 and TRBJ2-3, with D tentatively TRBD1 (6 bases). The CDR3 totals 14 residues. V lost 6 bases, J lost 3 bases, and 16 bases lay in between. Germline loops: CDR1 SQVTM, CDR2 ANQGSEA. CDR3 DNA sequence: TGCAGCGTCGCACAGGGTACTCGAACAGATACGCAGTATTTT. As protein: CSVAQGTRTDTQYF.

Comment on this clonotype: At one end the junction does not follow the germline gene, possibly because of a read error. V and J are TRBV29-1 and TRBJ2-3; D uncertain. Germline CDR1 is SQVTM and CDR2 is ANQGSEA. The CDR3 has 14 amino acids. The CDR3 coding sequence is TGCAGCATTGAAGTCGCTGGGGACACAGATACGCAGTATTTT. Its protein is CSIEVAGDTDTQYF.

This chain links TRBV29-1 with TRBJ2-1; no clear D gene. Per the germline V gene, CDR1 is SQVTM and CDR2 is ANQGSEA. CDR3 size: 11 residues. V shed 7 bases and J shed 7 bases, with 11 bases lying between them. The CDR3 here is CSDGRHNEQFF. The CDR3, as DNA: TGCAGCGATGGAAGACATAATGAGCAGTTCTTC.

This chain connects TRBV6-6 to TRBJ2-3, with 9 bases fitting TRBD2. The CDR3 totals 15 residues. The V gene end was trimmed by 7 bases and the J gene end by 3 bases; junction bases not matched to a gene: 8. Germline-derived CDR1 and CDR2 are MNHNY and SVGAGI (reference sequence). The CDR3 region has the DNA TGTGCCAGCAATCCGGGACTAGCCTTTACAGATACGCAGTATTTT. Amino acid sequence: CASNPGLAFTDTQYF.

For this clonotype: A read error may produce the germline difference seen at one junction end. The CDR3 DNA reads TGCAGCGTTGTCCGGGCCTTACATACCTACGAGCAGTCCTTC. This sequence encodes CSVVRALHTYEQSF. The V gene is TRBV29-1, the J gene TRBJ2-7; D is unclear. CDR3 length: 14 residues. Per germline, CDR1 SQVTM and CDR2 ANQGSEA.

The CDR3 loop is CASSYSKDGAYEQYF. The CDR3 bases are TGTGCCAGCAGTTACTCGAAAGACGGGGCCTACGAGCAGTACTTC. The chain is built from TRBV6-5 and TRBJ2-7; D might be TRBD2 (5 bases). With 0 bases removed from V and 2 bases from J, the gap between germline ends came to 11 bases. Looked up from germline, CDR1 is MNHEY and CDR2 is SVGAGI. The CDR3 totals 15 residues.

This clonotype was counted only a few times. The chain is built from TRBV12-3 or TRBV12-4 and TRBJ2-7; no clear D gene. This CDR3 is 11 amino acids long. V was trimmed by 6 bases and J by 7 bases, leaving 10 bases between them. Here the CDR3 reads CASRSAGEQYF. The CDR3 nucleotides read TGTGCCAGCAGATCTGCTGGTGAGCAGTACTTC.

This clonotype was found once. Mismatch with germline at one junction end may stem from a read error. The CDR3 DNA is TGTACCAGCAGTCAAATTCCCGGGACTAGCGCAGCCAAAAACATTCAGTACTTC. Protein sequence: CTSSQIPGTSAAKNIQYF. The V and J genes are TRBV11-2 and TRBJ2-4; 10 bases are shared with TRBD2. The CDR3 is made up of 18 amino acids. The germline V gene encodes CDR1 SGHAT and CDR2 FQNNGV.

The chain uses TRBV11-2 and TRBJ2-1, with 11 bases lining up with TRBD2. Germline values: CDR1 SGHAT, CDR2 FQNNGV. V gave up 6 bases and J gave up 6 bases; unmatched junction bases: 4. This CDR3 comprises 14 residues. The CDR3 region is CASRLLAGVNEQFF. The CDR3 region has the DNA TGTGCCAGCAGGCTACTAGCGGGAGTCAATGAGCAGTTCTTC.

Worth noting for this clonotype: At one boundary the junction diverges from the germline segment, which might be a read error. This rearrangement joins TRBV10-2 to TRBJ1-5, with D hard to call. Germline CDR1 is WSHSY and CDR2 is SAAADI. CDR3 length: 12 amino acids. CDR3 sequence reads: CANSQSLQPQHF. DNA of the CDR3: TGCGCCAACAGTCAGAGTCTTCAGCCCCAGCATTTT.

The chain couples TRBV14 to TRBJ2-5, with D possibly TRBD1 on 5 matching bases. With 8 bases removed from V and 5 bases from J, the gap between germline ends came to 15 bases. The CDR3 consists of 13 residues. CDR1 is SGHDN, CDR2 FVKESK, per germline. CDR3 DNA: TGTGCCAGCTGTAGGGGTCCTAGGGAGACCCAGTACTTC. It specifies CASCRGPRETQYF.

This clonotype was detected only a few times. CDR3 region: CASSLEEHDYGYTF. In DNA form, the CDR3 reads TGTGCCAGCAGCCTCGAGGAGCACGACTATGGCTACACCTTC. The chain employs TRBV14 and TRBJ1-2; D unclear. Germline-derived CDR1 and CDR2 are SGHDN and FVKESK. The CDR3 covers 14 residues. With 4 bases removed from V and 3 bases from J, the gap between germline ends came to 12 bases.

The chain has TRBV6-1 and TRBJ2-7; TRBD2 matches 10 bases. The CDR3 runs to 14 residues. The germline V gene encodes CDR1 MNHNS and CDR2 SASEGT. The J segment lost 6 bases and the V segment lost 6 bases, leaving 8 bases of the junction unmatched. CDR3 sequence: CASRVGASGSEQYF. CDR3 nucleotides: TGTGCCAGCAGGGTGGGAGCTAGCGGGAGCGAGCAGTACTTC.

V and J are TRBV7-8 and TRBJ2-3; D call uncertain. V was clipped by 3 bases and J by 4 bases, with 8 bases between them. The germline CDR1 and CDR2 sequences are SGHVS and FQNEAQ. This CDR3 has 13 residues. This chain's CDR3 is CASSFTASDTQYF. The DNA of the CDR3 is TGTGCCAGCAGCTTTACAGCCTCAGATACGCAGTATTTT.

The table lists this clonotype with a count of one. CDR3 in DNA: TGTGCCATAAGAGCGACAGGGGCTGGGGTCTCCTACGAGCAGTACTTC. It codes for CAIRATGAGVSYEQYF. The chain recombines TRBV10-3 with TRBJ2-7, with TRBD1 matching over 8 bases. Trimming removed 9 bases from V and 0 bases from J; junction bases left unmatched: 13. The germline gives CDR1 ENHRY, CDR2 SYGVKD. This CDR3 has 16 residues.

On this clonotype itself: A much bigger clone sits one base away, suggesting this may be a read error. This rearrangement joins TRBV12-3 or TRBV12-4 to TRBJ1-1; 7 nucleotides agree with TRBD1. The CDR3 sequence is 13 residues long. The CDR3 loop reads CTSATGEHTEAFF. The CDR3 coding sequence is TGTACCAGCGCTACAGGGGAACACACTGAAGCTTTCTTT.

This clonotype was counted a single time. This chain joins TRBV2 and TRBJ2-7; TRBD1 agrees at 12 bases. Germline V gene sequence: CDR1 SNHLY, CDR2 FYNNEI. V lost 8 bases to trimming and J lost 1 base; unmatched junction nucleotides: 15. This CDR3 is built from 18 residues. CDR3 protein: CASLGTGGLSAGSYEQYF. CDR3 sequence (DNA): TGTGCCAGCCTCGGGACAGGGGGCCTCAGCGCGGGGTCCTACGAGCAGTACTTC.

The chain joins TRBV29-1 to TRBJ2-3, with 8 bases that match TRBD2. CDR1 and CDR2 from the germline V gene are SQVTM and ANQGSEA. V was clipped by 4 bases and J by 8 bases; unmatched bases: 8. The CDR3 sequence is 13 residues long. The CDR3 DNA reads as TGCAGCGTTGCGGGAGGGCCTGGAGTTACGCAGTATTTT. It is translated as CSVAGGPGVTQYF.

Comments on this clonotype: A clone one base away is much larger, so this may be a read error. This rearrangement joins TRBV11-2 to TRBJ2-3; 8 bases are shared with TRBD2. The CDR3 totals 17 residues. Germline trimming cut 4 bases from V and 4 bases from J; bases unmatched to any gene: 13. CDR1 and CDR2 (germline): SGHAT, FQNNGV. In DNA form, the CDR3 reads TGTGCCAGCAGCTCCCTCGCGAAACGGGGGGGCCCAGATACGCAGTATTTT. Its protein is CASSSLAKRGGPDTQYF.

This clonotype came up a few times. This sequence joins TRBV30 and TRBJ1-1; D is possibly TRBD1 (5 bases). V lost 3 bases, J lost 7 bases, and 6 bases lay in between. This CDR3 comprises 10 residues. Germline assignment: CDR1 GTSNPN and CDR2 SVGIG (reference sequence). CDR3 bases: TGTGCCTGGAGCGACAGTGAAGCTTTCTTT. Translating it yields CAWSDSEAFF.

This clonotype turned up a few times. This rearrangement joins TRBV28 to TRBJ2-5; D uncertain. The CDR3 sequence is 12 residues long. Trimming cost V 6 bases and J 5 bases, with 10 bases left between them. Germline assignment: CDR1 MDHEN and CDR2 SYDVKM. CDR3 nucleotides: TGTGCCAGCAGGCGGCAGTCGGAGACCCAGTACTTC. It translates to CASRRQSETQYF.

The chain combines TRBV6-5 with TRBJ2-5; 7 bases align to TRBD2. The CDR3 spans 15 residues. The ends lost 0 bases at V and 1 base at J; junction bases unmatched: 2. Germline CDR1 is MNHEY and CDR2 is SVGAGI. This chain's CDR3 is CASSYSLAVQETQYF. CDR3 in DNA: TGTGCCAGCAGTTACTCTCTAGCGGTCCAAGAGACCCAGTACTTC.

V is TRBV7-9 and J is TRBJ1-2; tentatively, D is TRBD1 (5 bases). The CDR3 spans 14 residues. Germline CDR1 SEHNR, CDR2 FQNEAQ (reference sequence). Trimming shortened V by 5 bases and J by 6 bases, and 16 bases separated the two germline ends. Written as DNA, the CDR3 is TGTGCCAGCAGCCCCCAGGGTGAGGAAAATGGCTACACCTTC. It translates to CASSPQGEENGYTF.

As to this clonotype: The CDR3 carries no conserved terminal phenylalanine or tryptophan, so it likely arises from a read error. This sequence joins TRBV11-2 and TRBJ2-7, with 10 bases that match TRBD1. Germline CDR1 reads SGHAT; CDR2 reads FQNNGV. CDR3 length equals 15 residues. V gave up 9 bases and J gave up 3 bases; unmatched junction bases: 11. The CDR3 DNA sequence: TGTGCCAGTAGCGCCCGGGACAGGGGTTTCTACGAGCAGTACTTA. It codes for CASSARDRGFYEQYL.

This clonotype was seen a single time. The V and J genes are TRBV12-3 or TRBV12-4 and TRBJ2-4; TRBD1 agrees at 8 bases. Germline trimming cut 0 bases from V and 2 bases from J; bases unmatched to any gene: 3. This CDR3 spans 16 amino acids. The CDR3 DNA reads as TGTGCCAGCAGTTTAGCGGGACAGGTTACCAAAAACATTCAGTACTTC. Translation gives CASSLAGQVTKNIQYF.